This TCR beta chain was observed in a study of vaccination effects on CD4 cells after COVID-19. Sequenced by immunoSEQ multiplex PCR; TCRdb stores in-frame clones only, minus some. Of tens of thousands of clones listed, 70% were seen once; the top ten hold around 17%. Antigen-specific CD4+ T cells were expanded with viral peptide pools in the ViraFEST assay before sequencing. Once cultured for 9 to 11 days, the cells underwent separation to obtain CD4+ T cells. V was clipped by 0 bases and J by 12 bases, with 13 bases between them. Looked up from germline, CDR1 is SGHRS and CDR2 is YFSETQ. The CDR3 is 13 amino acids. As concerns this clone: The target antigen is unknown.

This clonotype originated in a human donor who received a COVID-19 vaccine. Here the sequenced sample was CD4+ T cells from PBMCs cultured with HCoV-229E spike peptides, taken before COVID-19 vaccination. The chain employs TRBV5-1 and TRBJ2-1, with D possibly matching TRBD2 (5 bases). CDR3 sequence: CASSLELGAAQFF. The CDR3 bases are TGCGCCAGCAGCTTGGAACTCGGAGCGGCGCAGTTCTTC.